This T cell receptor beta chain derives from a study of cytomegalovirus exposure and HLA in healthy donors. This clone was counted a few times. This PCR relied on a set of 60 Vbeta primers and 13 Jbeta primers. Repertoires were generated with immunoSEQ multiplex PCR, while TCRdb's copy carries only in-frame clones and drops some. The top ten hold about 3% of the sample, which has roughly 120,000 clones, around a tenth seen once. The V and J ends lost 2 bases and 9 bases, in that order; junction bases with no gene match: 4. The V gene's germline CDR1 is SNHLY and CDR2 FYNNEI. The CDR3 spans 14 residues.

The sample taken for sequencing was PBMCs. The chain joins TRBV2 to TRBJ2-1; 10 nucleotides line up with TRBD1. This clonotype originated in a young man in good health and CMV-seronegative. The CDR3 DNA reads as TGTGCCAGCAGTGAATCGACAGGGGGCAGTGAGCAGTTCTTC. Amino acid sequence: CASSESTGGSEQFF. Drawing the rest from reference TRBV2 and TRBJ2-1, the complete variable domain is EPEVTQTPSHQVTQMGQEVILRCVPISNHLYFYWYRQILGQKVEFLVSFYNNEISEKSEIFDDQFSVERPDGSNFTLKIRSTKLEDSAMYFCASSESTGGSEQFFGPGTRLTVL.